This record looks at one TCR beta chain sequence and its context. It was with random hexamers that roughly 0.45 to 1 ug RNA was reverse transcribed. The CDR3 of TCR beta was amplified by immunoSEQ multiplex PCR across 54 Vbeta and 13 Jbeta. TCRdb redid the calling of the immunoSEQ multiplex PCR reads with MiXCR, one entry per CDR3 protein. The table lists 180,000 or so distinct CDR3 sequences, approximately 95% of them singletons. The sample comes from a study of CD8 T cells in Susac syndrome. Germline CDR1 reads MDHEN; CDR2 reads SYDVKM. The V gene lost 2 bases and the J gene lost 2 bases, with 17 bases spanning the gap. The CDR3 is made up of 17 amino acids. While CD8+ and CD4+ T cells were isolated negatively, TEMRA cells were enriched by FACS.

The TCR originated in a human donor in good health. The specimen was CD4+ T cells from PBMCs. The V gene is TRBV28, the J gene TRBJ2-3; D unclear. The CDR3 DNA is TGTGCCAGCAGTTTACGATCCTCAGGCCCCAACACAGATACGCAGTATTTT. Translation: CASSLRSSGPNTDTQYF.